This is a list of T cell receptor beta chains from one sample in a study of blood T cell repertoires in COVID-19. Sequenced by immunoSEQ multiplex PCR; TCRdb stores in-frame clones only, minus some. This sample has more than 200,000 clones, with approximately 82% found just once. The sample consisted of peripheral blood. Source of these receptors: a woman between 40 and 55 years old who had recovered from COVID-19. The CDR3 runs from the conserved cysteine through the conserved F or W. Each record gives: J gene, V gene, CDR3 protein.

J: TRBJ2-2
V: TRBV18
CDR3: CASSRGLAGGANTGELFF

J: TRBJ1-4
V: TRBV3-1/TRBV3-2
CDR3: CASRGQGSEKLFF

J: TRBJ1-2
V: TRBV4-2
CDR3: CASSQVAEGDGYTF

J: TRBJ2-5
V: TRBV7-9
CDR3: CASSRSGTGVGETQYF

J: TRBJ2-5
V: TRBV6-6
CDR3: CATNRWKETQYF

J: TRBJ1-2
V: TRBV5-6
CDR3: CASSLFSGLTGYTF

J: TRBJ1-1
V: TRBV7-8
CDR3: CASSLKTGKAFF

J: TRBJ2-7
V: TRBV15
CDR3: CATSRVTGTGDYEQYF

J: TRBJ1-1
V: TRBV3-1/TRBV3-2
CDR3: CASSQGGTDFEAFF

J: TRBJ1-5
V: TRBV6-5
CDR3: CASTSLGGTQHF

J: TRBJ2-3
V: TRBV15
CDR3: CATSGERGSTDTQYF

J: TRBJ2-4
V: TRBV2
CDR3: CASRTDSFYIQYF

J: TRBJ1-5
V: TRBV19
CDR3: CASSIVEGNQPQHF

J: TRBJ2-7
V: TRBV18
CDR3: CASSPRAGGDVHEQYF

J: TRBJ2-1
V: TRBV6-5
CDR3: CASSYDTPSYNEQFF

J: TRBJ2-3
V: TRBV10-3
CDR3: CAIRPRQGTTDTQYF

J: TRBJ2-3
V: TRBV27
CDR3: CASSPRTSGYTDTQYF

J: TRBJ2-1
V: TRBV3-1/TRBV3-2
CDR3: CASSHPGVGEQFF

J: TRBJ2-2
V: TRBV2
CDR3: CASSRQGMNTGELFF

J: TRBJ1-6
V: TRBV14
CDR3: CASSHSRSSYNSPLHF

J: TRBJ1-5
V: TRBV7-2
CDR3: CASSTGSGQPQHF

J: TRBJ1-1
V: TRBV5-1
CDR3: CASSLVGNRGTEAFF

J: TRBJ2-7
V: TRBV6-5
CDR3: CASSYSTGTGEQYF

J: TRBJ2-7
V: TRBV18
CDR3: CASSPGTSGSHEQYF

J: TRBJ1-5
V: TRBV2
CDR3: CASRTLNQPQHF

J: TRBJ1-3
V: TRBV6-6
CDR3: CASSPEEGGLSGNTIYF

J: TRBJ1-3
V: TRBV4-2
CDR3: CASSQEGTGMLGNTIYF

J: TRBJ2-7
V: TRBV18
CDR3: CASSPGQGDTYEQYF

J: TRBJ1-1
V: TRBV11-3
CDR3: CASSLRQVTEAFF

J: TRBJ2-7
V: TRBV3-1/TRBV3-2
CDR3: CASYNSGTEINYEQYF

J: TRBJ2-1
V: TRBV6-1
CDR3: CASSEAVHVNEQFF

J: TRBJ2-7
V: TRBV27
CDR3: CASRDRAILTKSYEQYF

J: TRBJ1-2
V: TRBV6-1
CDR3: CASSEAETVWFSGYTF

J: TRBJ1-2
V: TRBV10-3
CDR3: CAITLGAGVNYGYTF

J: TRBJ2-1
V: TRBV2
CDR3: CASTLGGRNEQFF

J: TRBJ2-5
V: TRBV11-3
CDR3: CASSLGLGAGIQETQYF

J: TRBJ1-1
V: TRBV5-1
CDR3: CASSRQTNTEAFF

J: TRBJ1-1
V: TRBV4-3
CDR3: CASSQGYQDRGPEAFF

J: TRBJ1-3
V: TRBV10-3
CDR3: CAISETGGAGNTIYF

J: TRBJ1-2
V: TRBV7-8
CDR3: CASSLVGGALRLYGYTF

J: TRBJ1-1
V: TRBV7-2
CDR3: CASSSAQGRLGAFF

J: TRBJ1-5
V: TRBV28
CDR3: CASSLGQGGQPQHF

J: TRBJ2-7
V: TRBV11-2
CDR3: CASSLASSYEQYF

J: TRBJ1-1
V: TRBV3-1/TRBV3-2
CDR3: CASSATGGTEAFF

J: TRBJ2-6
V: TRBV18
CDR3: CASSPLNAGTEAGANVLTF

J: TRBJ2-2
V: TRBV6-1
CDR3: CASSEALLGRVGTGELFF

J: TRBJ1-1
V: TRBV10-3
CDR3: CATTQGSSAFF

J: TRBJ1-1
V: TRBV5-1
CDR3: CASSSPTGGRTEAFF

J: TRBJ2-3
V: TRBV7-7
CDR3: CASSPLLSTDTQYF

J: TRBJ2-5
V: TRBV5-1
CDR3: CASSLGGQDVTQYF

J: TRBJ2-5
V: TRBV9
CDR3: CASSAGQGTNQETQYF

J: TRBJ2-5
V: TRBV3-1/TRBV3-2
CDR3: CASSQDQTGPGTQYF

J: TRBJ1-1
V: TRBV11-3
CDR3: CASSLGGDLNTEAFF

J: TRBJ1-5
V: TRBV6-6
CDR3: CASSYVTGNQPQHF

J: TRBJ2-1
V: TRBV28
CDR3: CASSRGQLPYNEQFF